These 24 T cell receptor beta chains were sequenced from one sample in a study of T-cell memory formation after mild COVID-19. TCRdb reprocessed the 5' RACE reads via MiXCR and lists one record per CDR3 protein. There are about 360,000 distinct CDR3 sequences in the sample; approximately 13% occur only once, and about 22% lies in the top ten. Sequences were obtained from PBMCs or a T cell subset sorted from them (not recorded which). The receptors shown here come from a man between 18 and 29 years old who had mild COVID-19 (a few samples of this study predate the infection). Cell type and time point are not known.

The J gene is TRBJ2-7, the V gene TRBV4-3, with TRBD2 matching 12 bases. The CDR3 has 18 residues. Unmatched junction bases numbered 11, after V lost 0 bases and J lost 5 bases. Germline CDR1 reads LGHNA; CDR2 reads YSLEER. The CDR3 here is CASSQDLPSGGARNEQYV. CDR3 coding DNA: TGCGCCAGCAGCCAAGATCTCCCTAGCGGGGGGGCTAGGAACGAGCAGTACGTC.

The CDR3 DNA is TGTGCCAGCAGTTTAGTGTGGACTGAAGCTTTCTTT. Translating it yields CASSLVWTEAFF. This rearrangement joins TRBV12-3 or TRBV12-4 to TRBJ1-1; D is ambiguous. The CDR3 is 12 residues long. V was cut by 1 base and J by 5 bases, with 5 bases left in between.

The chain has TRBV7-2 and TRBJ1-2; D is uncertain. CDR3 size: 14 residues. V gave up 3 bases and J gave up 2 bases, with 10 bases separating them. Germline loops: CDR1 SGHTA, CDR2 FQGNSA. DNA of the CDR3: TGTGCCAGCAGCTTCGGACCTCTGAACTATGGCTACACCTTC. Residues: CASSFGPLNYGYTF.

This clonotype showed up just a few times. This chain connects TRBV7-6 to TRBJ2-7, with D maybe TRBD2 (5 bases). The CDR3 is 12 amino acids. V lost 3 bases, J lost 8 bases, and 11 bases lay in between. Germline CDR1 is SGHVS and CDR2 is FNYEAQ. This chain's CDR3 is CASSFGDPKQYF. CDR3 coding DNA: TGTGCCAGCAGCTTCGGGGATCCCAAGCAGTACTTC.

This clonotype was seen a few times. The genes are TRBV6-2 or TRBV6-3 and TRBJ2-5; D is unclear. The CDR3 consists of 15 residues. With 2 bases removed from V and 1 base from J, the gap between germline ends came to 11 bases. Germline V gene data show CDR1 as MNHEY and CDR2 as SVGEGT. CDR3 sequence reads: CASSYVGLVQETQYF. The DNA of the CDR3 is TGTGCCAGCAGTTACGTAGGCCTGGTCCAAGAGACCCAGTACTTC.

This clonotype was picked up a small number of times. The chain joins TRBV7-9 to TRBJ2-7; D may be TRBD1 or TRBD2 (6 bases each). The CDR3 extends over 13 amino acids. Between the trimmed V and J ends, which lost 4 bases and 3 bases, there was a span of 10 bases. Germline V gene sequence: CDR1 SEHNR, CDR2 FQNEAQ (reference sequence). The CDR3 spells CASSSGADYEQYV. The CDR3, as DNA: TGTGCCAGCAGCTCGGGGGCAGACTACGAGCAGTACGTC.

The chain has TRBV10-3 and TRBJ1-4; weak D call: TRBD1 (5 bases). CDR1 and CDR2 from the germline V gene are ENHRY and SYGVKD. V dropped 3 bases and J dropped 7 bases, with 12 bases sitting between them. The length of the CDR3 is 14 residues. The CDR3 sequence is CAISDSGRREKLFF. CDR3 sequence (DNA): TGTGCCATCAGTGACTCGGGGCGGCGTGAAAAACTGTTTTTT.

The gene calls are TRBV27 and TRBJ1-5, with D hard to call. The ends were cut back, 3 bases at V and 5 bases at J, with 8 bases in the middle. The germline CDR1 and CDR2 sequences are MNHEY and SMNVEV (reference sequence). The CDR3 has 13 amino acids. The CDR3 DNA reads TGTGCCAGCAGTTTTTCCAAACATCAGCCCCAGCATTTT. It translates to CASSFSKHQPQHF.

This clonotype showed up just a few times. This rearrangement joins TRBV19 to TRBJ1-5; D perhaps matches TRBD1 (6 bases). The CDR3 covers 15 residues. The germline CDR1 and CDR2 sequences are LNHDA and SQIVND (reference sequence). V was clipped by 10 bases and J by 0 bases, with 16 bases between them. Written as DNA, the CDR3 is TGTGCCACCTCCCGGACAGCTTATAGCAATCAGCCCCAGCATTTT. Translating gives CATSRTAYSNQPQHF.

This clonotype occurred a few times. DNA for the CDR3: TGTGCCAGCGGAGACGGGAAGGCTGCCAACATTCAGTACTTC. Its protein product is CASGDGKAANIQYF. The V and J genes are TRBV3-1 and TRBJ2-4; perhaps TRBD2 as D (5 bases). Germline CDR1 is LGHDT and CDR2 is YNNKEL (reference sequence). The CDR3 totals 14 residues. The V gene lost 8 bases and the J gene lost 7 bases, with 18 bases spanning the gap.

This clonotype has only one observation. The chain recombines TRBV7-2 with TRBJ2-3, with TRBD2 identical over 7 bases. The germline CDR1 and CDR2 sequences are SGHTA and FQGNSA. The CDR3 has 18 residues. With V trimmed by 4 bases and J by 5 bases, 18 bases remained unmatched. CDR3 amino acids: CASSSHPQSSGAQDTQYF. The CDR3 nucleotides are TGTGCCAGCAGCTCCCACCCACAATCTAGCGGAGCACAAGATACGCAGTATTTT.

The CDR3 sequence is CSVSPGPVAGELFF. The CDR3 DNA reads as TGCAGCGTTTCTCCGGGTCCCGTCGCCGGGGAGCTGTTTTTT. This chain connects TRBV29-1 to TRBJ2-2; D is undetermined. CDR3 length: 14 amino acids. Trimming shortened V by 5 bases and J by 6 bases, and 16 bases separated the two germline ends. Germline CDR1 and CDR2: SQVTM and ANQGSEA.

This clonotype was seen only a few times. The chain recombines TRBV24-1 with TRBJ2-7; tentative D call: TRBD1 (6 bases). CDR1 is KGHDR, CDR2 SFDVKD, per germline. This CDR3 is 12 amino acids long. V was trimmed by 8 bases and J by 6 bases, leaving 13 bases between them. The CDR3 sequence: CATIWDTIEQYF. The DNA of the CDR3 is TGTGCCACCATCTGGGACACGATCGAGCAGTACTTC.

This rearrangement joins TRBV7-9 to TRBJ2-5; D perhaps matches TRBD1 (5 bases). V lost 1 base and J 5 bases, leaving 11 bases between the germline ends. The V gene's germline CDR1 is SEHNR and CDR2 FQNEAQ (reference sequence). This CDR3 comprises 14 residues. CDR3 residues: CASSLVPRAETQYF. The CDR3, as DNA: TGTGCCAGCAGCTTAGTCCCCAGGGCTGAGACCCAGTACTTC.

This clonotype was seen repeatedly, ten times or more. The chain carries TRBV12-3 or TRBV12-4 and TRBJ2-5; D uncertain. The CDR3 is 12 residues long. Trimming shortened V by 6 bases and J by 0 bases, and 5 bases separated the two germline ends. The CDR3 bases are TGTGCCAGCAGCTTCCACCAAGAGACCCAGTACTTC. Translating it yields CASSFHQETQYF.

This clonotype was counted a few times. The chain joins TRBV18 to TRBJ1-5; maybe TRBD1 (5 bases). Germline V gene lookup returns CDR1 KGHSH and CDR2 LQKENI. V dropped 6 bases and J dropped 5 bases, with 20 bases sitting between them. This CDR3 is built from 16 residues. CDR3 amino acids: CASSLNHVGDYQPQHF. CDR3 coding DNA: TGTGCCAGCTCCCTAAATCACGTGGGGGATTATCAGCCCCAGCATTTT.

This clonotype was seen a handful of times. The J gene is TRBJ1-1, the V gene TRBV7-9, with unresolved D. In germline, CDR1 is SEHNR, CDR2 FQNEAQ (reference sequence). Deletions cut 7 bases from V and 3 bases from J, with 9 bases between. This CDR3 is built from 12 residues. The CDR3 bases are TGTGCCAGCACCCCCACGGACACTGAAGCTTTCTTT. Amino acid sequence: CASTPTDTEAFF.

CDR3 loop: CSVDQTGELFF. The CDR3 nucleotides read TGCAGCGTTGACCAGACCGGGGAGCTGTTTTTT. V gene TRBV29-1 combines with J gene TRBJ2-2, with D uncertain. There are 11 residues in the CDR3. From germline, CDR1 is SQVTM and CDR2 ANQGSEA. The V end lost 3 bases, the J end lost 5 bases, and 4 bases lay between the germline ends.

This clonotype was observed many times. V is TRBV7-2 and J is TRBJ1-6, with TRBD1 matching over 8 bases. The V and J ends lost 4 bases and 9 bases, in that order; junction bases with no gene match: 5. This CDR3 spans 14 amino acids. Germline V gives CDR1 SGHTA, CDR2 FQGNSA. For the CDR3, the DNA is TGTGCCAGCAGCTCAGGACAGGGAGCTTCACCCCTCCACTTT. This codes for CASSSGQGASPLHF. Drawing the rest from reference TRBV7-2 and TRBJ1-6, the complete variable domain is GAGVSQSPSNKVTEKGKDVELRCDPISGHTALYWYRQSLGQGLEFLIYFQGNSAPDKSGLPSDRFSAERTGGSVSTLTIQRTQQEDSAVYLCASSSGQGASPLHFGNGTRLTVT.

This clonotype has more than one count but fewer than ten. The chain employs TRBV5-1 and TRBJ1-4, with TRBD1 identical over 7 bases. Germline V lookup: CDR1 SGHRS, CDR2 YFSETQ. The CDR3 contains 18 residues. V was clipped by 3 bases and J by 0 bases; unmatched bases: 11. The CDR3: CASSWPVGDSATNEKLFF. DNA for the CDR3: TGCGCCAGCAGCTGGCCCGTGGGGGACAGTGCAACTAATGAAAAACTGTTTTTT.

This clonotype was seen a few times. The chain couples TRBV19 to TRBJ1-1; D perhaps matches TRBD1 (5 bases). The CDR3 has 14 residues. The germline gives CDR1 LNHDA, CDR2 SQIVND (reference sequence). V lost 3 bases, J lost 5 bases, and 13 bases lay in between. The CDR3 region is CASSMQWGETEAFF. The CDR3 coding sequence is TGTGCCAGTAGTATGCAATGGGGGGAGACTGAAGCTTTCTTT.

The sample holds a few counts of this clonotype. J is TRBJ1-1 and V is TRBV10-3; possible D gene TRBD1, 5 bases. There are 12 residues in the CDR3. Germline CDR1 reads ENHRY; CDR2 reads SYGVKD. V was pared by 4 bases and J by 6 bases, with 9 bases between. The CDR3 coding sequence is TGTGCCATCAGTGCAGGGAGGGCTGAAGCTTTCTTT. Protein sequence: CAISAGRAEAFF.

The gene calls are TRBV3-1 and TRBJ2-1, with 16 positions matching TRBD2. Germline CDR1 LGHDT, CDR2 YNNKEL (reference sequence). The V and J ends lost 3 bases and 8 bases, in that order; junction bases with no gene match: 10. The CDR3 spans 18 residues. The CDR3 DNA reads TGTGCCAGCAGCCACCCAGGGACTAGCGGGGGGGCCTCCGATGAGCAGTTCTTC. Protein: CASSHPGTSGGASDEQFF.

This rearrangement joins TRBV9 to TRBJ2-3; no reliable D call. Germline V CDR1 and CDR2: SGDLS, YYNGEE. Between the trimmed V and J ends, which lost 1 base and 0 bases, there was a span of 9 bases. The CDR3 loop spans 15 amino acids. The CDR3 nucleotides are TGTGCCAGCAGCGTAACGGACCTTAGCACAGATACGCAGTATTTT. Translating it yields CASSVTDLSTDTQYF.